The rows below give T cell receptor beta chains drawn from one sample of a study of shared clonotypes between healthy human individuals. The data were produced by immunoSEQ multiplex PCR, yet TCRdb's version contains in-frame clones alone and is incomplete. The sample yields hundreds of thousands of clones, about 74% seen once. The specimen was memory CD4+ T cells sorted from blood. The receptors shown here come from a woman between 25 and 40 years old in good health. Each CDR3 is given with its conserved first and last residue. Each record gives: V gene, CDR3 length, clone size, J gene, D gene, CDR3 protein, CDR3 DNA. D genes are given only for firm matches. Not all rows give a size; the values are once, few, many and, for expanded clones, a class.

TRBV15	15	NA	TRBJ2-6	NA	CATSSRGSGANVLTF	TGTGCCACCAGCAGCCGGGGCTCTGGGGCCAACGTCCTGACTTTC
TRBV14	15	few	TRBJ2-6	NA	CASSQDWSGANVLTF	TGTGCCAGCAGCCAAGATTGGTCTGGGGCCAACGTCCTGACTTTC
TRBV7-2	16	NA	TRBJ2-3	TRBD2	CASSPRTSGFTDTQYF	TGTGCCAGCAGTCCTCGGACTAGCGGATTCACAGATACGCAGTATTTT
TRBV28	11	many	TRBJ2-5	NA	CASSLSETQYF	TGTGCCAGCAGTTTATCGGAGACCCAGTACTTC
TRBV2	17	NA	TRBJ2-1	NA	CASSAPDLASWPDEQFF	TGTGCCAGCAGTGCCCCAGATCTCGCTAGCTGGCCCGATGAGCAGTTCTTC
TRBV10-3	13	NA	TRBJ2-5	TRBD1	CAISRDRGETQYF	TGTGCCATCAGCCGAGACAGGGGAGAGACCCAGTACTTC
TRBV5-4	17	NA	TRBJ2-7	NA	CASSQEGGQSSHYEQYF	TGTGCCAGCAGCCAAGAGGGAGGACAGTCCTCGCACTACGAGCAGTACTTC
TRBV4-1	19	NA	TRBJ2-6	NA	CASSQERGGQISGANVLTF	TGCGCCAGCAGCCAGGAAAGGGGGGGACAGATCTCTGGGGCCAACGTCCTGACTTTC
TRBV2	16	NA	TRBJ2-3	TRBD1	CASSRKTGTGRDTQYF	TGTGCCAGCAGTCGAAAAACCGGGACAGGCCGAGATACGCAGTATTTT
TRBV18	14	many	TRBJ1-2	TRBD1	CASSPNRGPDGYTF	TGTGCCAGCTCACCAAACAGGGGGCCTGATGGCTACACCTTC
TRBV10-2	16	few	TRBJ2-7	NA	CASSERAGDTSYEQYF	TGCGCCAGCAGTGAGAGGGCAGGGGATACTTCCTACGAGCAGTACTTC
TRBV28	16	NA	TRBJ1-2	NA	CASSRPPSTVNYGYTF	TGTGCCAGCAGCCGCCCCCCCTCGACGGTCAACTATGGCTACACCTTC
TRBV6-1	13	many	TRBJ1-1	TRBD1	CASGDSVGTEAFF	TGTGCCAGCGGGGACAGTGTGGGTACTGAAGCTTTCTTT
TRBV18	14	NA	TRBJ1-1	TRBD1	CASSTGTGDTEAFF	TGTGCCAGCTCAACCGGGACAGGAGACACTGAAGCTTTCTTT
TRBV28	17	once	TRBJ2-1	TRBD2	CASSFRTSGSYGNEQFF	TGTGCCAGCAGTTTCCGGACTAGCGGGTCCTACGGGAATGAGCAGTTCTTC
TRBV11-3	13	NA	TRBJ2-1	NA	CASSRLAYNEQFF	TGTGCCAGCAGCCGACTAGCCTACAATGAGCAGTTCTTC
TRBV5-1	17	NA	TRBJ2-7	TRBD2	CASSHTAPAGGPYEQYF	TGCGCCAGCAGCCATACAGCTCCAGCGGGAGGGCCTTACGAGCAGTACTTC
TRBV25-1	18	NA	TRBJ2-5	NA	CASSGPGTWEGGQETQYF	TGTGCCAGCAGTGGACCGGGGACGTGGGAAGGGGGCCAAGAGACCCAGTACTTC
TRBV28	13	NA	TRBJ1-1	TRBD1	CASSFGTGVMSFF	TGTGCCAGCAGTTTTGGGACAGGGGTTATGTCTTTCTTT
TRBV5-4	14	NA	TRBJ2-1	NA	CASSFEQRNNEQFF	TGTGCCAGCAGCTTCGAACAGAGGAATAATGAGCAGTTCTTC
TRBV6-5	14	once	TRBJ1-1	TRBD1	CASRPDRVRTEAFF	TGTGCCAGCAGGCCTGACAGGGTTCGAACTGAAGCTTTCTTT